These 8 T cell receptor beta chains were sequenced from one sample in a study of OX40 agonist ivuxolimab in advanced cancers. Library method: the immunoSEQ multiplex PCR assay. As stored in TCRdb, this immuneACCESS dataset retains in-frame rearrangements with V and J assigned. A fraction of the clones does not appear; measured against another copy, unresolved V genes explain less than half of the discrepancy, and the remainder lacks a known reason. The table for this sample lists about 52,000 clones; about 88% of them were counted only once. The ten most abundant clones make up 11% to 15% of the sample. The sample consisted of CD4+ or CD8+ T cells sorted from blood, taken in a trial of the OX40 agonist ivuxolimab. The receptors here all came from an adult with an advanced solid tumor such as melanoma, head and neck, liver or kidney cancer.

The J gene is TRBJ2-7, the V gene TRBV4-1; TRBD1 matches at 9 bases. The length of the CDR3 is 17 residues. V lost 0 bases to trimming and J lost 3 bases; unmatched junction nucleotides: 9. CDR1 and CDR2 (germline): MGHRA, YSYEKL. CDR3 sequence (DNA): TGCGCCAGCAGCCAAGAGGCATTTGGACAGGGGATCTACGAGCAGTACTTC. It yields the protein CASSQEAFGQGIYEQYF.

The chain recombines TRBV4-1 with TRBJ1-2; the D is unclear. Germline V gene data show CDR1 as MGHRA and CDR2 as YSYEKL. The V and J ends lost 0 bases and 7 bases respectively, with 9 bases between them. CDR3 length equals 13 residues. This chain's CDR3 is CASSQDNGSGYTF. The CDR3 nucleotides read TGCGCCAGCAGCCAAGATAACGGGAGTGGCTACACCTTC.

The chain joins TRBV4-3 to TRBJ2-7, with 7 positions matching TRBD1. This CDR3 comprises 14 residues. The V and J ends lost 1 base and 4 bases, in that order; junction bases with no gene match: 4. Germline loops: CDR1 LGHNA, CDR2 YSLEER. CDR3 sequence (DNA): TGCGCCAGCAGCCAAGGAGGGGGCGGTTACGAGCAGTACTTC. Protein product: CASSQGGGGYEQYF.

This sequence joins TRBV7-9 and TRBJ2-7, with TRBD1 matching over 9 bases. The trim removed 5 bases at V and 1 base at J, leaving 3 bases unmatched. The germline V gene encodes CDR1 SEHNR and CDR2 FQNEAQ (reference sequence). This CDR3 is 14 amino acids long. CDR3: CASSTTGGSYEQYF. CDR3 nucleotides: TGTGCCAGCAGCACGACAGGGGGGTCCTACGAGCAGTACTTC.

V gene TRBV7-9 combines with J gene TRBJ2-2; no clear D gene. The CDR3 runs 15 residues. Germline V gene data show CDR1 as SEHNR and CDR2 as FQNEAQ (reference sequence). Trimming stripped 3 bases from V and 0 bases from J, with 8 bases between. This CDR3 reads CASSFVIANTGELFF. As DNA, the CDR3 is TGTGCCAGCAGCTTCGTTATCGCGAACACCGGGGAGCTGTTTTTT.

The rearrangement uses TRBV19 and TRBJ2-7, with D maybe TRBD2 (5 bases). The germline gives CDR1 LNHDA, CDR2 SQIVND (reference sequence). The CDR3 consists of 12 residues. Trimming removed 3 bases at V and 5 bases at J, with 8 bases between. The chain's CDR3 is CASSMGRNEQYF. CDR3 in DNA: TGTGCCAGTAGTATGGGGAGAAACGAGCAGTACTTC.

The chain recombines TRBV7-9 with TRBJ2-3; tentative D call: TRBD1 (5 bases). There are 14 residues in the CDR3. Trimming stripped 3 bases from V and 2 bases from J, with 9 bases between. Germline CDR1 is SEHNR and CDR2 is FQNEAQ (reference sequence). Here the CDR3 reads CASSFLDNTDTQYF. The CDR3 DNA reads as TGTGCCAGCAGCTTTTTGGACAACACAGATACGCAGTATTTT.

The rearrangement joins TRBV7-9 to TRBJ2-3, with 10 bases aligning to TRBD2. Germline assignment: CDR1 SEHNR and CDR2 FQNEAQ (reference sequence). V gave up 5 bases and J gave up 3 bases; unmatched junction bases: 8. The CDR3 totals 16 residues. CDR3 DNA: TGTGCCAGCAGCCCCCTCCAGCGGGGGGGAACAGATACGCAGTATTTT. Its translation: CASSPLQRGGTDTQYF.